The subject of this entry is one TCR beta chain. Its antigen is as yet unknown. These data belong to a study of STAT5B mutations in CD4+ large granular lymphocyte leukemia. Study-level information: CD8+ depletion followed by anti-CD4 microbead selection was applied to cryopreserved cells.

This table comes from immunoSEQ multiplex PCR, and its TCRdb copy is limited to in-frame clones, with some not included. This sample has about 5,900 clones, with roughly 80% found just once. Findings and caveats of the study: Only 5 or 6 CD4-sorted patient samples were compared with healthy controls for clonality. Data were not HLA-matched across samples.

This sequence was found in a man of 80 years or more with CD4+ T-cell large granular lymphocyte leukemia. Sample: PBMCs.

The CDR3 here is CASSFRENTEAFF. The CDR3 DNA reads as TGCGCCAGCAGCTTCAGGGAGAACACTGAAGCTTTCTTT. The chain joins TRBV5-1 to TRBJ1-1; D is perhaps TRBD1 (5 bases). Deletions cut 2 bases from V and 1 base from J, with 6 bases between. This CDR3 comprises 13 residues. Looked up from germline, CDR1 is SGHRS and CDR2 is YFSETQ.